This T cell receptor (beta chain) was profiled in a study of blood T cell repertoires in COVID-19. The table lists this clone with a few counts. Profiling relied on immunoSEQ multiplex PCR, and the TCRdb table lists in-frame clones only, not all of them. Of nearly 300,000 clones listed, about 81% are singletons. This TCR was sampled from a human donor with COVID-19, enrolled during active disease. The donor label of this sample is uncertain. Sequenced: peripheral blood.

In nucleotides, the CDR3 is TGTGCCAGCAGTGATCTAGCGGGCACAGATACGCAGTATTTT. Translating it yields CASSDLAGTDTQYF. This chain uses TRBV2 with TRBJ2-3; 7 positions agree with TRBD2. Germline CDR1 reads SNHLY; CDR2 reads FYNNEI. V lost 3 bases, J lost 1 base, and 1 base stayed unmatched. The CDR3 is made up of 14 amino acids.